The next 22 T cell receptor beta chains were all read from a single sample in a study of blood T cell repertoires in COVID-19. TCRdb's copy holds only in-frame clones and misses some; the assay was immunoSEQ multiplex PCR. Here the sample spans 90,000 to 150,000 clones, approximately 87% being singletons. The specimen sequenced was peripheral blood. All receptors come from a woman aged 50 to 60 with acute or convalescent COVID-19.

This chain uses TRBV7-2 with TRBJ1-2; perhaps TRBD1 as D (6 bases). V lost 6 bases, J lost 3 bases, and 11 bases lay in between. CDR1 is SGHTA, CDR2 FQGNSA, per germline. This CDR3 contains 13 residues. The CDR3 DNA reads as TGTGCCAGCAGATTTACAGGGTACTATGGCTACACCTTC. Translated: CASRFTGYYGYTF.

This sequence joins TRBV5-1 and TRBJ2-7; perhaps TRBD2 as D (6 bases). With 9 bases removed from V and 0 bases from J, the gap between germline ends came to 16 bases. The V gene's germline CDR1 is SGHRS and CDR2 YFSETQ. The CDR3 covers 14 residues. Here the CDR3 reads CANMRTDYSYEQYF. The CDR3 DNA reads TGCGCCAACATGCGGACGGACTACTCCTACGAGCAGTACTTC.

The rearrangement uses TRBV30 and TRBJ2-7; unclear D gene. The CDR3 extends over 13 amino acids. CDR1 and CDR2 from the germline V gene are GTSNPN and SVGIG (reference sequence). The CDR3 DNA reads as TGTCATTGGGCAAAGTCCGAAAGGAACGAGCAGTACTTC. Its protein product is CHWAKSERNEQYF.

The gene calls are TRBV4-3 and TRBJ2-7; no definite D call. V dropped 0 bases and J dropped 0 bases, with 9 bases sitting between them. From germline, CDR1 is LGHNA and CDR2 YSLEER. This CDR3 comprises 15 residues. In DNA, the CDR3 is TGCGCCAGCAGCCAAGATCCAGGTAGCTCCTACGAGCAGTACTTC. Residues: CASSQDPGSSYEQYF.

The rearrangement joins TRBV7-2 to TRBJ2-7; 7 nucleotides line up with TRBD2. Trimming took 1 base from V and 3 from J; bases not matched to a gene: 9. CDR3 size: 16 residues. Looked up from germline, CDR1 is SGHTA and CDR2 is FQGNSA. CDR3 in amino acids: CASSLGGGGDFYEQYF. The CDR3 DNA is TGTGCCAGCAGCTTAGGGGGGGGAGGAGACTTCTACGAGCAGTACTTC.

The chain joins TRBV19 to TRBJ2-3; D not resolved. Trimming stripped 0 bases from V and 2 bases from J, with 6 bases between. Per germline, CDR1 LNHDA and CDR2 SQIVND (reference sequence). There are 14 residues in the CDR3. The CDR3 sequence is CASSIDDSTDTQYF. Written as DNA, the CDR3 is TGTGCCAGTAGTATAGACGACTCCACAGATACGCAGTATTTT.

The V and J genes are TRBV15 and TRBJ1-3, with D possibly matching TRBD1 (5 bases). Deletions cut 0 bases from V and 0 bases from J, with 9 bases between. Germline-derived CDR1 and CDR2 are LNHNV and YYDKDF (reference sequence). The length of the CDR3 is 16 residues. This chain's CDR3 is CATSREGVSSGNTIYF. Written as DNA, the CDR3 is TGTGCCACCAGCAGAGAAGGGGTATCCTCTGGAAACACCATATATTTT. Together with reference TRBV15 and TRBJ1-3, the CDR3 gives the full variable domain: DAMVIQNPRYQVTQFGKPVTLSCSQTLNHNVMYWYQQKSSQAPKLLFHYYDKDFNNEADTPDNFQSRRPNTSFCFLDIRSPGLGDTAMYLCATSREGVSSGNTIYFGEGSWLTVV.

The V gene is TRBV27, the J gene TRBJ2-7; D call uncertain. This CDR3 is 14 amino acids long. The V and J ends lost 2 bases and 0 bases respectively, with 8 bases between them. The germline gives CDR1 MNHEY, CDR2 SMNVEV (reference sequence). The CDR3 loop reads CASSLAQASYEQYF. The DNA of the CDR3 is TGTGCCAGCAGTTTAGCGCAGGCCTCCTACGAGCAGTACTTC.

This clone appeared once. The rearrangement uses TRBV9 and TRBJ2-6; D call uncertain. Trimming removed 5 bases from V and 2 bases from J, with 2 bases in between. Germline assignment: CDR1 SGDLS and CDR2 YYNGEE. The CDR3 is made up of 12 amino acids. CDR3 in amino acids: CASSTGANVLTF. DNA for the CDR3: TGTGCCAGCAGTACTGGGGCCAACGTCCTGACTTTC.

J is TRBJ1-2 and V is TRBV12-3 or TRBV12-4; 7 nucleotides match TRBD1. This CDR3 contains 13 residues. The trim removed 6 bases at V and 7 bases at J, leaving 8 bases unmatched. As DNA, the CDR3 is TGTGCCAGCAGGATCCAGGGGGGAAGTGGCTACACCTTC. Its protein product is CASRIQGGSGYTF.

This clone was seen a single time. V is TRBV19 and J is TRBJ1-2; weak D call: TRBD1 (5 bases). Per germline, CDR1 LNHDA and CDR2 SQIVND (reference sequence). There are 15 residues in the CDR3. Deletions cut 5 bases from V and 7 bases from J, with 20 bases between. The CDR3 nucleotides are TGTGCCAGTAGTGCAGGGTGGTTGGTCAATGTTGGCTACACCTTC. Translating it yields CASSAGWLVNVGYTF.

This clone was counted between two and nine times. The chain carries TRBV19 and TRBJ1-2, with a tentative D call TRBD1 (6 bases). The ends were cut back, 5 bases at V and 4 bases at J, with 14 bases in the middle. CDR3 length: 14 amino acids. CDR1 and CDR2 from the germline V gene are LNHDA and SQIVND (reference sequence). CDR3 DNA sequence: TGTGCCAGTAGTCCAGGGGTGGTGGGCTATGGCTACACCTTC. It encodes CASSPGVVGYGYTF.

CDR3 sequence reads: CASSLERSYGYTF. In DNA, the CDR3 is TGTGCCAGCAGCTTAGAACGGTCCTATGGCTACACCTTC. The genes are TRBV7-2 and TRBJ1-2; D is ambiguous. Germline CDR1 is SGHTA and CDR2 is FQGNSA. This CDR3 spans 13 amino acids. V shed 1 base and J shed 4 bases, with 7 bases lying between them. The variable domain in full, completed from reference TRBV7-2 and TRBJ1-2, reads GAGVSQSPSNKVTEKGKDVELRCDPISGHTALYWYRQSLGQGLEFLIYFQGNSAPDKSGLPSDRFSAERTGGSVSTLTIQRTQQEDSAVYLCASSLERSYGYTFGSGTRLTVV.

This sequence joins TRBV21-1 and TRBJ2-3; the table gives TRBD2 as D, unverified against the DNA. TRBV21-1 has pseudogene status. There are 16 residues in the CDR3. For the CDR3, the DNA is TGTGCCAGCAGCCGTCGGGGGGCGCGGAGGACAGATACGCAGTATTTT. The encoded protein is CASSRRGARRTDTQYF.

The chain employs TRBV10-3 and TRBJ2-3; 9 bases fit TRBD2. The J segment lost 0 bases and the V segment lost 4 bases, leaving 8 bases of the junction unmatched. This CDR3 is 17 amino acids long. Germline lookup yields CDR1 ENHRY and CDR2 SYGVKD. CDR3 amino acids: CAISGSSGATSTDTQYF. In DNA form, the CDR3 reads TGTGCCATCAGTGGGTCTAGCGGGGCAACTAGCACAGATACGCAGTATTTT.

The chain uses TRBV10-2 and TRBJ2-1; 10 bases are shared with TRBD1. Trimming at V came to 6 bases and at J to 8 bases, leaving 7 bases not matched to a gene. The CDR3 is made up of 14 amino acids. CDR1 is WSHSY and CDR2 is SAAADI in the germline V gene. Here the CDR3 reads CASRKTGGRDEQFF. The CDR3 DNA is TGCGCCAGCAGAAAGACAGGGGGCAGGGATGAGCAGTTCTTC.

V and J are TRBV19 and TRBJ1-6, with 11 bases that match TRBD1. The CDR3 is made up of 14 amino acids. V dropped 6 bases and J dropped 8; count of bases not matched to a gene: 3. Germline lookup yields CDR1 LNHDA and CDR2 SQIVND (reference sequence). The CDR3 DNA follows: TGTGCCAGTAGCCGGGACAGGGGGGATTCACCCCTCCACTTT. It is translated as CASSRDRGDSPLHF.

The V call is TRBV6-2 or TRBV6-3, the J call TRBJ2-7; D is perhaps TRBD2 (5 bases). V lost 4 bases, J lost 2 bases, and 15 bases lay in between. In germline, CDR1 is MNHEY, CDR2 SVGEGT. This CDR3 region has 15 residues. CDR3 amino acids: CASSSAPDFPYEQYF. The CDR3 DNA is TGTGCCAGCAGTTCCGCGCCGGACTTTCCCTACGAGCAGTACTTC.

The chain links TRBV9 to TRBJ1-3; D call uncertain. The CDR3 spans 12 residues. The V gene lost 3 bases and the J gene lost 10 bases, with 11 bases spanning the gap. CDR1 and CDR2 (germline): SGDLS, YYNGEE. Written as DNA, the CDR3 is TGTGCCAGCAGCGAACGAGGAGGAACCATATATTTT. It translates to CASSERGGTIYF.

The DNA for the CDR3 is TGTGCCAGCAGCACCGACAGGGTATATGGCTACACCTTC. Encoded protein: CASSTDRVYGYTF. The chain joins TRBV5-4 to TRBJ1-2, with 7 bases identical to TRBD1. V was clipped by 4 bases and J by 5 bases; unmatched bases: 5. Germline CDR1 SGHNT, CDR2 YYREEE (reference sequence). The CDR3 has 13 residues.

The chain combines TRBV5-1 with TRBJ1-2; TRBD1 matches at 7 bases. With V trimmed by 0 bases and J by 2 bases, 4 bases remained unmatched. CDR1 and CDR2 (germline): SGHRS, YFSETQ. CDR3 size: 15 residues. The CDR3, as DNA: TGCGCCAGCAGCTTGGCCGACAGGGTCAACTATGGCTACACCTTC. As protein: CASSLADRVNYGYTF.

This clone occurred once. This sequence joins TRBV4-1 and TRBJ2-1, with 14 nucleotides matching TRBD2. Germline values: CDR1 MGHRA, CDR2 YSYEKL. The CDR3 sequence is 16 residues long. V dropped 0 bases and J dropped 9; count of bases not matched to a gene: 4. The CDR3 region has the DNA TGCGCCAGCAGCCAAGAGACTAGCGGGGGGGCAGGTGAGCAGTTCTTC. It encodes CASSQETSGGAGEQFF.